This T cell receptor beta chain derives from a study of Ad26.COV2.S vaccination and SARS-CoV-2 variants. As for treatment: roughly 20 received Ad26.COV2.S at low or high dose, single or two shots; roughly five received placebo; per-sample allocation not given. Day 63 after the first vaccine or placebo injection was the time point for sampling. Assay: immunoSEQ multiplex PCR; the TCRdb copy retains only in-frame clones and omits some. The sample shows some 350,000 clones, about 90% of them seen only once. The sequencing used peripheral blood, collected in a trial of Ad26.COV2.S vaccine versus placebo. The receptor was isolated from a person between 18 and 65 years old who received the Ad26.COV2.S COVID-19 vaccine or a placebo.

The CDR3 region is CASSTLSGLVADTQYF. The CDR3, as DNA: TGTGCCAGCAGTACCCTCAGCGGGTTGGTGGCAGATACGCAGTATTTT. The chain is built from TRBV2 and TRBJ2-3; D is possibly TRBD2 (6 bases). From germline, CDR1 is SNHLY and CDR2 FYNNEI. The V end was cut by 5 bases, the J end by 4 bases, with 19 bases between. The CDR3 contains 16 residues.